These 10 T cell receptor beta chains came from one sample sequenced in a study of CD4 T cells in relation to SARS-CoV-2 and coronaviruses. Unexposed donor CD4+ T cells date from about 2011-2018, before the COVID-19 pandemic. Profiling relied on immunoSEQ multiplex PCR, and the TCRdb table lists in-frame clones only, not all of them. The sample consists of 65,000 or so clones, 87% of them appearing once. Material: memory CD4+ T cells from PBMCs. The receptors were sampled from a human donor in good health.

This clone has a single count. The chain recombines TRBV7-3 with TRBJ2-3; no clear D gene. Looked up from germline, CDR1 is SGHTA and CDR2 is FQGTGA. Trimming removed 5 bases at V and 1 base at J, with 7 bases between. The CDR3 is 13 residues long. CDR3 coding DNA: TGTGCCAGCAGCCCCTCCGGCACAGATACGCAGTATTTT. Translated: CASSPSGTDTQYF.

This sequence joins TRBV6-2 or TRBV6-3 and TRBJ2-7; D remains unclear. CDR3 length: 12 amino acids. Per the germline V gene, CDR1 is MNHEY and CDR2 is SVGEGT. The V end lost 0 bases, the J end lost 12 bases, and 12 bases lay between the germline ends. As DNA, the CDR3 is TGTGCCAGCAGTTACTCGTTGTCCGCTCCGTACTTC. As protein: CASSYSLSAPYF.

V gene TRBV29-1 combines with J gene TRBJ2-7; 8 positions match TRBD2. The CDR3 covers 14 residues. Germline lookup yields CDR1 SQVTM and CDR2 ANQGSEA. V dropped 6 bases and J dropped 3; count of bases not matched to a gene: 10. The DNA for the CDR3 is TGCAGCGTCGGGGGGGCTAGTGCAGACTACGAGCAGTACTTC. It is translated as CSVGGASADYEQYF.

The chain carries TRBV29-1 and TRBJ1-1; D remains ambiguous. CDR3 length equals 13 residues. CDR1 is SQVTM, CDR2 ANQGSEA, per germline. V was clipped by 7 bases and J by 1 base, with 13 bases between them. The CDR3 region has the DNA TGCAGCGCAGACCGGTGGAAGAACACTGAAGCTTTCTTT. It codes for CSADRWKNTEAFF.

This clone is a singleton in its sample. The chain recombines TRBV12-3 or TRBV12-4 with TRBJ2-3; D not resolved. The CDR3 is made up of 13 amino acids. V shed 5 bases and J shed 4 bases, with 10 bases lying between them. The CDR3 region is CASSADTPDTQYF. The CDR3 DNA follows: TGTGCCAGCAGTGCTGACACTCCAGATACGCAGTATTTT.

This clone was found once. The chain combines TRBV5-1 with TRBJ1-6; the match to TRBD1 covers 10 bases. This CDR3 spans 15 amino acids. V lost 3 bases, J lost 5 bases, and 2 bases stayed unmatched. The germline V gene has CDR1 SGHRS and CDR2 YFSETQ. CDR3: CASSSGTGDNSPLHF. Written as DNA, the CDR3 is TGCGCCAGCAGCTCGGGGACAGGGGATAATTCACCCCTCCACTTT.

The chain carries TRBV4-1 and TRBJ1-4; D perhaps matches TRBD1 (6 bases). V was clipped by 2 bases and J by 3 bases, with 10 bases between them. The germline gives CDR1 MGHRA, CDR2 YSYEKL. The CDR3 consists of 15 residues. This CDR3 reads CASSQQGSPNEKLFF. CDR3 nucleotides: TGCGCCAGCAGCCAACAGGGGAGCCCTAATGAAAAACTGTTTTTT.

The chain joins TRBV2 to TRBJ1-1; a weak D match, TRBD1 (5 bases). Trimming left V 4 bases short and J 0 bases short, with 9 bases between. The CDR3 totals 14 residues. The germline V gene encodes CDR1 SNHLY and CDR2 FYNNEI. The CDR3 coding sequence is TGTGCCAGCAGTGGGGACGGGATGAACACTGAAGCTTTCTTT. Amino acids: CASSGDGMNTEAFF.

CDR3 nucleotide sequence: TGTGCCAGCAGCTTAGGACAGGGGGCCCGAAAAACTGAAGCTTTCTTT. It specifies CASSLGQGARKTEAFF. This sequence joins TRBV7-9 and TRBJ1-1; 10 nucleotides line up with TRBD1. The CDR3 contains 16 residues. Germline CDR1 reads SEHNR; CDR2 reads FQNEAQ (reference sequence). With V trimmed by 1 base and J by 5 bases, 7 bases remained unmatched.

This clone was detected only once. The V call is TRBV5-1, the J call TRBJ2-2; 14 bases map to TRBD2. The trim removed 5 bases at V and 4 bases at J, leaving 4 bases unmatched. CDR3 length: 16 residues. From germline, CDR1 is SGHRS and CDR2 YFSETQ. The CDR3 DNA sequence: TGCGCCAGCAGTACGACTAGCGGGGGGGCCACCGGGGAGCTGTTTTTT. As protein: CASSTTSGGATGELFF.